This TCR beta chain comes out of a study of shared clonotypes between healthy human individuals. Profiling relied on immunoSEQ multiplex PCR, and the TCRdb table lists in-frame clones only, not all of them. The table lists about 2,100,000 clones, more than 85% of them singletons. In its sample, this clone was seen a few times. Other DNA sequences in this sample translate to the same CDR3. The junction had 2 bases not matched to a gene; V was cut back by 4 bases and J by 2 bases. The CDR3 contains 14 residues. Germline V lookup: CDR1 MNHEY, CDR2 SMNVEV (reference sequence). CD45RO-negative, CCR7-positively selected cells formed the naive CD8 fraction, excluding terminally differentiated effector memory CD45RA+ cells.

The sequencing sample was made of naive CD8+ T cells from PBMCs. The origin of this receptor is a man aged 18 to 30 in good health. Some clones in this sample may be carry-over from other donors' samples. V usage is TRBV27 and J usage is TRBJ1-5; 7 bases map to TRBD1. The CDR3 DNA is TGTGCCAGCAGTTCTACAGGGGGCAATCAGCCCCAGCATTTT. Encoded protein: CASSSTGGNQPQHF.